This T cell receptor beta chain was found in a study of T cell repertoires in cytomegalovirus infection. Whole-study context: Indications of both CMV infection and matching HLA type were provided by public TCR beta signatures.

Losses at the gene ends were 5 bases for V and 4 bases for J; bases not matched to a gene: 8. Germline V gene lookup returns CDR1 SGHVS and CDR2 FNYEAQ. There are 15 residues in the CDR3. Notes on the study in general: The response measured ex vivo was dominated by TCR beta clonotypes (HLA-C-restricted and CMV-specific). Individuals carrying CMV plus the relevant HLA were identified by cumulative frequency of public TCR beta families.

TCRdb called the reads again in MiXCR, with one record for every CDR3 protein. The sample shows approximately 150,000 distinct CDR3 sequences, 5.5% to 8% of them seen only once. The sample holds many counts of this clonotype. The target antigen is unknown. Sequencing was performed on PBMCs. The sequence came from a human donor in good health (CMV status not recorded). Some clones in this sample may be carry-over from other donors' samples. The rearrangement joins TRBV7-6 to TRBJ1-1; the match to TRBD1 covers 9 bases. The CDR3 DNA reads as TGTGCCAGCAGCCAGACAGGGGGGTTGGGCACTGAAGCTTTCTTT. Its protein is CASSQTGGLGTEAFF.